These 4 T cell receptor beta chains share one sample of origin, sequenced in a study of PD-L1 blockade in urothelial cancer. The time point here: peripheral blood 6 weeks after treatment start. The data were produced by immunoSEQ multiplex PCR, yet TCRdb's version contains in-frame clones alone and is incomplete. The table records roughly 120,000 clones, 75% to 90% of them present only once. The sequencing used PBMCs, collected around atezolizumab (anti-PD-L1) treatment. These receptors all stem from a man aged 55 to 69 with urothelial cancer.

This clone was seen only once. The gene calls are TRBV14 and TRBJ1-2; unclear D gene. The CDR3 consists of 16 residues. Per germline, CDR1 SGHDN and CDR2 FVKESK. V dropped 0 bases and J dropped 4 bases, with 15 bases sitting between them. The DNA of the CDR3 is TGTGCCAGCAGCCAAGATCTCGGGGAGACCCGCTATGGCTACACCTTC. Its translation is CASSQDLGETRYGYTF.

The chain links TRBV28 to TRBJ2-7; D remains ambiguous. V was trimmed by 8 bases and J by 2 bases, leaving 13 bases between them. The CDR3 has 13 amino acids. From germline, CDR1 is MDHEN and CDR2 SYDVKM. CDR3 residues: CASGLVGPYEQYF. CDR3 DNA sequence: TGTGCCAGCGGGCTCGTTGGGCCCTACGAGCAGTACTTC.

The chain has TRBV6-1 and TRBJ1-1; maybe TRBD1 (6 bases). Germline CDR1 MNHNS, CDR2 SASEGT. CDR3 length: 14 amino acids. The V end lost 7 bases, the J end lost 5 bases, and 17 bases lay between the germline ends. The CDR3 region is CASTVQGPETEAFF. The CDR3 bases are TGTGCCAGCACTGTACAGGGACCCGAGACTGAAGCTTTCTTT.

The CDR3 DNA follows: TGTGCCAGCAGCTTACAGCGCGGCGGCGAGCAGTACTTC. It translates to CASSLQRGGEQYF. J is TRBJ2-7 and V is TRBV7-2; no clear D gene. Trimming shortened V by 2 bases and J by 6 bases, and 11 bases separated the two germline ends. The CDR3 runs 13 residues. Germline loops: CDR1 SGHTA, CDR2 FQGNSA.